The 9 T cell receptor beta chains below come from one sample, sequenced in a study of control samples from healthy donors and cancer patients. The table came from immunoSEQ multiplex PCR; TCRdb's copy has only in-frame clones and leaves some out. The repertoire includes around 90,000 clones, roughly 86% of them detected once, and around a fifth sits in the top ten. Input material: blood. All receptors derive from a man younger than 45 in good health.

In its sample, this clone was seen once. The chain links TRBV5-4 to TRBJ2-1; either TRBD1 or TRBD2 may fit D (5 bases each). Deletions cut 2 bases from V and 0 bases from J, with 12 bases between. The CDR3 extends over 16 amino acids. Germline CDR1 is SGHNT and CDR2 is YYREEE (reference sequence). DNA for the CDR3: TGTGCCAGCAGCTTACCGGGGACGAGCTCCTACAATGAGCAGTTCTTC. This encodes CASSLPGTSSYNEQFF.

The rearrangement joins TRBV2 to TRBJ1-2, with 8 bases identical to TRBD1. CDR3 length: 14 residues. The V gene end was trimmed by 1 base and the J gene end by 6 bases; junction bases not matched to a gene: 4. Germline CDR1 and CDR2: SNHLY and FYNNEI. The CDR3 nucleotides read TGTGCCAGCAGTGAAGTGCTACAGGGGGATGGCTACACCTTC. Translating gives CASSEVLQGDGYTF. Using reference TRBV2 and TRBJ1-2 for the parts outside the CDR3, the full variable domain is EPEVTQTPSHQVTQMGQEVILRCVPISNHLYFYWYRQILGQKVEFLVSFYNNEISEKSEIFDDQFSVERPDGSNFTLKIRSTKLEDSAMYFCASSEVLQGDGYTFGSGTRLTVV.

The rearrangement uses TRBV3-1 (or the pseudogene TRBV3-2) and TRBJ2-3; D not certain. The germline V gene encodes CDR1 LGHDT and CDR2 YNNKEL (reference sequence). Trimming removed 4 bases at V and 5 bases at J, with 13 bases between. This CDR3 contains 14 residues. The CDR3 sequence: CASSLRSLGDTQYF. CDR3 DNA sequence: TGTGCCAGCAGCCTGCGGTCCCTCGGAGATACGCAGTATTTT.

V is TRBV24-1 and J is TRBJ2-5, with 12 nucleotides matching TRBD2. V lost 1 base to trimming and J lost 0 bases; unmatched junction nucleotides: 5. The CDR3 length is 18 residues. Germline lookup yields CDR1 KGHDR and CDR2 SFDVKD. The DNA for the CDR3 is TGTGCCACCAGTGATTTCGAGCTAGCGGGGGGGAACCAAGAGACCCAGTACTTC. The encoded protein is CATSDFELAGGNQETQYF.

The gene calls are TRBV28 and TRBJ1-6; 12 bases agree with TRBD1. V was clipped by 5 bases and J by 4 bases; unmatched bases: 15. Germline CDR1 reads MDHEN; CDR2 reads SYDVKM. The length of the CDR3 is 20 residues. The CDR3 sequence: CASSITGTGGFQGYNSPLHF. The CDR3 bases are TGTGCCAGCAGTATAACCGGGACAGGGGGCTTCCAAGGTTATAATTCACCCCTCCACTTT.

The V and J genes are TRBV27 and TRBJ2-7; 7 nucleotides match TRBD2. CDR3 size: 16 residues. Losses at the gene ends were 7 bases for V and 5 bases for J; bases not matched to a gene: 17. CDR1 is MNHEY, CDR2 SMNVEV, per germline (reference sequence). The CDR3 DNA follows: TGTGCCAGCACCCTTTTATCGGGAGGAGGGTTCGACGAGCAGTACGTC. Encoded protein: CASTLLSGGGFDEQYV.

In its sample, this clone was seen once. The chain links TRBV6-6 to TRBJ1-2; D uncertain. CDR3 length: 12 residues. Germline V CDR1 and CDR2: MNHNY, SVGAGI (reference sequence). V lost 4 bases and J lost 4, with 7 bases in between. The CDR3 DNA follows: TGTGCCAGCAGTTCCGGGGTCTATGGCTACACCTTC. Protein sequence: CASSSGVYGYTF.

The chain employs TRBV10-3 and TRBJ1-5, with D perhaps TRBD1 (6 bases). V was cut by 1 base and J by 5 bases, with 15 bases left in between. Germline V lookup: CDR1 ENHRY, CDR2 SYGVKD. This CDR3 has 16 amino acids. Here the CDR3 reads CAISEFAGGEDQPQHF. The CDR3 DNA sequence: TGTGCCATCAGTGAGTTTGCGGGGGGCGAGGATCAGCCCCAGCATTTT.

This sequence joins TRBV7-2 and TRBJ2-1; TRBD2 agrees at 10 bases. The germline gives CDR1 SGHTA, CDR2 FQGNSA. The V and J ends lost 4 bases and 4 bases, in that order; junction bases with no gene match: 4. The CDR3 totals 15 residues. CDR3 coding DNA: TGTGCCAGCAGCTCCAGCGGGGGGGGGTACAATGAGCAGTTCTTC. As protein: CASSSSGGGYNEQFF. Full variable domain (missing parts from reference TRBV7-2 and TRBJ2-1): GAGVSQSPSNKVTEKGKDVELRCDPISGHTALYWYRQSLGQGLEFLIYFQGNSAPDKSGLPSDRFSAERTGGSVSTLTIQRTQQEDSAVYLCASSSSGGGYNEQFFGPGTRLTVL.